This TCR beta chain originates from a study of blood T cell repertoires in COVID-19. CDR1 and CDR2 (germline): LNHDA, SQIVND (reference sequence). With V trimmed by 9 bases and J by 0 bases, 7 bases remained unmatched. The CDR3 contains 16 residues. Some clones are missing from TCRdb's copy, which holds only in-frame ones; the method was immunoSEQ multiplex PCR. This table holds 100,000 or so clones, 72% found once. This sequence was found in a woman aged 80 or over with acute or convalescent COVID-19. The chain has TRBV19 and TRBJ1-4; 10 bases line up with TRBD1. The specimen sequenced was peripheral blood. The CDR3 nucleotides are TGTGCCAGCGGACAGGGGGAAGGTGCAACTAATGAAAAACTGTTTTTT. Translated: CASGQGEGATNEKLFF.